These T cell receptor beta chains were read from a single sample in a study of regulatory and conventional T cells in RAG deficiency. Here immunoSEQ multiplex PCR was the method, and the copy in TCRdb shows in-frame clones only, minus some. The sample has 30,000 to 40,000 clones, about 88% seen once. A further study also used this sample, focusing on regulatory T cells.

Sequencing was performed on CD8+ T cells sorted from blood. Receptor source: a human donor in good health. The CDR3 runs from the conserved cysteine through the conserved F or W. Fields, in order: V gene, D gene, J gene, clone size, CDR3 DNA, CDR3 protein. D genes are given only for firm matches. Expanded clones get a size class; other rows say once, few or many, or leave the size out.

>TRBV5-4|NA|TRBJ1-1|NA
TGTGCCAGCAGCTTTAAGCAGACCTACACTGAAGCTTTCTTT
CASSFKQTYTEAFF
>TRBV7-9|NA|TRBJ1-1|NA
TGTGCCAGCAGCTTCTCGGGCGGTGAAGCTTTCTTT
CASSFSGGEAFF
>TRBV28|NA|TRBJ2-3|NA
TGTGCCTCCGGCGGTAGCGGCACTAGCACAGATACGCAGTATTTT
CASGGSGTSTDTQYF
>TRBV4-1|NA|TRBJ1-2|NA
TGCGCCAGCAGCCCAGTCTCGGGCAGTTCCCATTATGGCTACACCTTC
CASSPVSGSSHYGYTF
>TRBV5-4|TRBD1|TRBJ2-7|NA
TGTGCCAGCAGCTCCCTTGGGGACAGGGGGGGCGAGCAGTACTTC
CASSSLGDRGGEQYF
>TRBV2|NA|TRBJ1-6|NA
TGTGCCAGCAGTGCCGACAGCTCCTATAATTCACCCCTCCACTTT
CASSADSSYNSPLHF
>TRBV5-1|TRBD2|TRBJ2-1|NA
TGCGCCAGCAGCTTGGCAGTCCGGCCGACTAGCGGGAGCAATGAGCAGTTCTTC
CASSLAVRPTSGSNEQFF
>TRBV7-2|NA|TRBJ1-6|NA
TGTGCCAGCAGCTACATACAGTCGTATAATTCACCCCTCCACTTT
CASSYIQSYNSPLHF
>TRBV11-2|TRBD1|TRBJ2-5|NA
TGTGCCAGCAGCAGGGACAGGAAAGAGACCCAGTACTTC
CASSRDRKETQYF
>TRBV6-4|TRBD1|TRBJ1-5|few
TGTGCCAGCAGTGCCGGGACAGGGGGCAATCAGCCCCAGCATTTT
CASSAGTGGNQPQHF
>TRBV27|NA|TRBJ1-1|NA
TGTGCCAGCAGTTTAGTTGGGGTTCCGAGTAACACTGAAGCTTTCTTT
CASSLVGVPSNTEAFF
>TRBV7-3|NA|TRBJ2-3|NA
TGTGCCAGCAGCCTAGTGTCGGGCTTCACAGATACGCAGTATTTT
CASSLVSGFTDTQYF
>TRBV7-9|NA|TRBJ1-5|NA
TGTGCCAGCAGCCCGACCGGTCAGCCCCAGCATTTT
CASSPTGQPQHF
>TRBV7-5|NA|TRBJ2-7|NA
TGTGCCAGAAGCTTAGGAGGGGGACAGCGCTCCTACGAGCAGTACTTC
CARSLGGGQRSYEQYF
>TRBV19|NA|TRBJ2-1|once
TGTGCCAGTAGTCGAGACTACTTCTCCTACAATGAGCAGTTCTTC
CASSRDYFSYNEQFF
>TRBV30|NA|TRBJ2-5|NA
TGTGCCTGGACCCCCCGAGGGGAGACCCAGTACTTC
CAWTPRGETQYF
>TRBV6-1|NA|TRBJ2-2|NA
TGTGCCAGCAGGGACCGGTCGACCGGGGAGCTGTTTTTT
CASRDRSTGELFF
>TRBV27|NA|TRBJ1-1|NA
TGTGCCAGCAGCATCTCTGGCGCGGACACTGAAGCTTTCTTT
CASSISGADTEAFF
>TRBV9|NA|TRBJ2-3|NA
TGTGCCAGCAGCGTAGCGGCCACCACAGATACGCAGTATTTT
CASSVAATTDTQYF
>TRBV9|NA|TRBJ2-3|NA
TGTGCCAGCAGCGCTGGAGACTCCCACGCGCAGTATTTT
CASSAGDSHAQYF
>TRBV5-1|TRBD1|TRBJ2-1|NA
TGCGCCAGCAGTTCTGGCAGGGGGCTTATCGATGAGCAGTTCTTC
CASSSGRGLIDEQFF
>TRBV27|NA|TRBJ1-6|NA
TGTGCCAGCAGTTTTAGGTTGGTACAGCGAGGGAATTCACCCCTCCACTTT
CASSFRLVQRGNSPLHF
>TRBV11-2|TRBD1|TRBJ2-2|NA
TGTGCCAGCAGCCTTGGGGACAGGGGGCCCGGGGAGCTGTTTTTT
CASSLGDRGPGELFF
>TRBV2|TRBD2|TRBJ2-7|once
TGTGCCAGCAGCCCCGGGAGGGATCATTACGAGCAGTACTTC
CASSPGRDHYEQYF
>TRBV19|NA|TRBJ2-3|once
TGTGCCAGTAGTATGACTCGTTCGGGCACAGATACGCAGTATTTT
CASSMTRSGTDTQYF
>TRBV5-1|NA|TRBJ2-2|few
TGCGCCAGCAGCTTGTCCTATCACACCGGGGAGCTGTTTTTT
CASSLSYHTGELFF
>TRBV5-1|NA|TRBJ1-2|once
TGCGCCAGCAGCTTGGGGGGCGCCGGGGATGGCTACACCTTC
CASSLGGAGDGYTF
>TRBV28|NA|TRBJ2-5|NA
TGTGCCAGCAGTCAGGGGGCGCGGGAGCAGTACTTC
CASSQGAREQYF
>TRBV6-6|NA|TRBJ2-7|NA
TGTGCCAGCAGTAGGGGGGCTGACTACGAGCAGTACTTC
CASSRGADYEQYF
>TRBV5-1|NA|TRBJ2-1|NA
TGCGCCAGCAGCTTGGAGGGAGCCTACAATGAGCAGTTCTTC
CASSLEGAYNEQFF
>TRBV9|TRBD1|TRBJ2-7|NA
TGTGCCAGCAGCGGGACAGGATCGGGCGAGCAGTACTTC
CASSGTGSGEQYF
>TRBV2|NA|TRBJ2-1|once
TGTGCCAACAAACCCGACTACCTAGGGTACAATGAGCAGTTCTTC
CANKPDYLGYNEQFF
>TRBV7-9|TRBD2|TRBJ2-7|few
TGTGCCAGCAGCTCGACTAGCGGCGAGCAGTACTTC
CASSSTSGEQYF
>TRBV19|NA|TRBJ2-5|NA
TGTGCCAGTAGTCCGGGGAGGTGGACCCAGTACTTC
CASSPGRWTQYF
>TRBV9|NA|TRBJ2-5|NA
TGTGCCAGCAGCGTAGGGAATGGGGGGGCGGCGTACCAAGAGACCCAGTACTTC
CASSVGNGGAAYQETQYF
>TRBV12-5|NA|TRBJ2-7|NA
TGTGCTAGTGGTTTGATGCCAGGAGGGGCGTCCTACGAGCAGTACTTC
CASGLMPGGASYEQYF
>TRBV6-5|TRBD1|TRBJ1-6|NA
TGTGCCAGCAGTCGAGGACAGGGGATAAATTCACCCCTCCACTTT
CASSRGQGINSPLHF
>TRBV29-1|TRBD2|TRBJ2-3|NA
TGCAGCGTTGAGGGAGGGGTGGAGCGGACAGATACGCAGTATTTT
CSVEGGVERTDTQYF
>TRBV12-5|NA|TRBJ1-2|NA
TGTGCTAGTGGTCTCCGACAGAACTATGGCTACACCTTC
CASGLRQNYGYTF
>TRBV4-1|TRBD2|TRBJ2-1|few
TGCGCCAGCAGCCTGATAGCGGGGGGGCGGGGTGGTGTGCATGAGCAGTTCTTC
CASSLIAGGRGGVHEQFF
>TRBV10-3|NA|TRBJ2-5|NA
TGTGCCATCAAGAGCGGGACAGCGGAAGAGACCCAGTACTTC
CAIKSGTAEETQYF
>TRBV15|NA|TRBJ2-2|NA
TGTGCCACCAGCAGAACCGGTTATGGGGCCGGGGAGCTGTTTTTT
CATSRTGYGAGELFF
>TRBV6-1|NA|TRBJ2-3|NA
TGTGCCAGCAGTGAAGCTGATGGTGGCGGAGATACGCAGTATTTT
CASSEADGGGDTQYF
>TRBV19|TRBD1|TRBJ2-3|NA
TGTGCCAGTAGTACGGCGACAGGGATCACAGATACGCAGTATTTT
CASSTATGITDTQYF
>TRBV9|NA|TRBJ1-6|NA
TGTGCCAGCAGCCCTGCGGACAGCTATAATTCACCCCTCCACTTT
CASSPADSYNSPLHF
>TRBV5-1|TRBD2|TRBJ2-1|NA
TGCGCCAGCGGACTAGCGGGGGGTGACAATGAGCAGTTCTTC
CASGLAGGDNEQFF
>TRBV7-6|NA|TRBJ2-2|few
TGTGCCAGCAGCTTGGGAAACACCGGGGAGCTGTTTTTT
CASSLGNTGELFF
>TRBV19|TRBD1|TRBJ2-7|NA
TGTGCCAGCCAGGGGACAGGGGGAATTTACGAGCAGTACTTC
CASQGTGGIYEQYF
>TRBV27|NA|TRBJ2-7|NA
TGTGCCAGCAGTTCGAGCCTTCCCTACGAGCAGTACTTC
CASSSSLPYEQYF
>TRBV5-4|NA|TRBJ2-5|NA
TGTGCCAGCAGCATCCCGGGGGGCGAGACCCAGTACTTC
CASSIPGGETQYF
>TRBV5-1|TRBD2|TRBJ2-5|NA
TGCGCCAGCAGCTCTCCACCGGGACTAGCGGGAGTTTGGGGAGAGACCCAGTACTTC
CASSSPPGLAGVWGETQYF
>TRBV7-8|TRBD2|TRBJ2-5|NA
TGTGCCAGCAGCTCTGGAGCGGGACAAGAGACCCAGTACTTC
CASSSGAGQETQYF
>TRBV28|NA|TRBJ1-6|NA
TGTGCCAGCAGTTTCGGGTCAGTTAATTCACCCCTCCACTTT
CASSFGSVNSPLHF